The T cell receptor beta chain described here comes from a study of OX40 agonist ivuxolimab in advanced cancers. Germline V CDR1 and CDR2: SEHNR, FQNEAQ (reference sequence). This CDR3 has 12 amino acids. The ends were cut back, 1 base at V and 8 bases at J, with 5 bases in the middle. Repertoires were generated with immunoSEQ multiplex PCR, while TCRdb's copy carries only in-frame clones and drops some. Of about 48,000 clones in the sample, around 80% were seen once. The chain uses TRBV7-9 and TRBJ1-4, with no clear D. The clonotype comes from an adult with an advanced solid tumor such as melanoma, head and neck, liver or kidney cancer. Sequencing was performed on CD4+ or CD8+ T cells sorted from blood, taken in a trial of the OX40 agonist ivuxolimab. The CDR3 loop reads CASSLVREKLFF. The CDR3 bases are TGTGCCAGCAGCTTAGTTCGGGAAAAACTGTTTTTT.